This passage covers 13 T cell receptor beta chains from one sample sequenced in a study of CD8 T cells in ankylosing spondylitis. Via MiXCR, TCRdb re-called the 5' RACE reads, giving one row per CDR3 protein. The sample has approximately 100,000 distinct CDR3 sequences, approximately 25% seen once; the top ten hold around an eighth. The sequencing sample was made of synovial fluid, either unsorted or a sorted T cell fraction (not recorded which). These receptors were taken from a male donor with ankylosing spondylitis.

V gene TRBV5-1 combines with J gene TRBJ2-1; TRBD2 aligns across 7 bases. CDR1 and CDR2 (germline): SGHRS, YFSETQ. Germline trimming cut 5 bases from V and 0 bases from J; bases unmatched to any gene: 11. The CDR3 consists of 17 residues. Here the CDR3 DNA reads TGCGCCAGCAGTCCCGGGCCGGGACTAAGCTCCTACAATGAGCAGTTCTTC. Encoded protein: CASSPGPGLSSYNEQFF.

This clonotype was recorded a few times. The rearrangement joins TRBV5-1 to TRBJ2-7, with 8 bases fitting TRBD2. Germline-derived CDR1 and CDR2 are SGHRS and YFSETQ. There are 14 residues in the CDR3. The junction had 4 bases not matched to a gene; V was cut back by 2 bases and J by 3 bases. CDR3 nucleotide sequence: TGCGCCAGCAGCTTTGCGACTAGCGTCTACGAGCAGTACTTC. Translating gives CASSFATSVYEQYF.

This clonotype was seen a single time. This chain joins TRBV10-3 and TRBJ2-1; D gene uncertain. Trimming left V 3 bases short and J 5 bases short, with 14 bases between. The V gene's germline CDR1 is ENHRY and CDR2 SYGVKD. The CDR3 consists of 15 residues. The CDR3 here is CAISEVSAANNEQFF. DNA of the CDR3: TGTGCCATCAGTGAAGTCTCCGCAGCGAACAATGAGCAGTTCTTC.

In DNA form, the CDR3 reads TGTGCCAGCAGCCGGGGCCTCCACTACGAGCAGTACGTC. Translation: CASSRGLHYEQYV. The chain recombines TRBV14 with TRBJ2-7, with D possibly matching TRBD1 (5 bases). V was trimmed by 4 bases and J by 3 bases, leaving 10 bases between them. The CDR3 is made up of 13 amino acids. Per the germline V gene, CDR1 is SGHDN and CDR2 is FVKESK.

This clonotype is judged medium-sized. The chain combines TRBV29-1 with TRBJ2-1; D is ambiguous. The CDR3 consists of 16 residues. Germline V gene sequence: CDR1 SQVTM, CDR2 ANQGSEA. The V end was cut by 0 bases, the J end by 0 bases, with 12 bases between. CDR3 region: CSVEDWAGSSYNEQFF. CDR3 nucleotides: TGCAGCGTTGAAGATTGGGCAGGCAGCTCCTACAATGAGCAGTTCTTC.

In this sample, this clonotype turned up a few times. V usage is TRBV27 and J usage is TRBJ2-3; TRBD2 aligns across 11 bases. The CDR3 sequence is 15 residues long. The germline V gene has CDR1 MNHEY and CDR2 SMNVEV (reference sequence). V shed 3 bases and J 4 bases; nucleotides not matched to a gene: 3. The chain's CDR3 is CASSFTSGSPDTQYF. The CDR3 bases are TGTGCCAGCAGTTTTACTAGCGGGAGCCCAGATACGCAGTATTTT.

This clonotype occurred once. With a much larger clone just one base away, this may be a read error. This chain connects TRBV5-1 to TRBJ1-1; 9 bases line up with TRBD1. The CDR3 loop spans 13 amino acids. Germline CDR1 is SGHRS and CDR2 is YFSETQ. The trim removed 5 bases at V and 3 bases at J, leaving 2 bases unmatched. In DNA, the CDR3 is TGCGCCAGCAGTAGGACAGGGGACACTGAAGCTTTCTTT. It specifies CASSRTGDTEAFF.

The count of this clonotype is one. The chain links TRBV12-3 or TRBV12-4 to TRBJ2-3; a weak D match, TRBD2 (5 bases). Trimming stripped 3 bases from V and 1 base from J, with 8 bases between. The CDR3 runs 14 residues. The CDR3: CASSLDSGTDTQYF. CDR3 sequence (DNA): TGTGCCAGCAGTTTGGACTCCGGCACAGATACGCAGTATTTT.

CDR3 DNA: TGTGCCAGCAGCTGGACAGAAAACAATGAGCAGTTCTTC. Its translation is CASSWTENNEQFF. The chain recombines TRBV7-2 with TRBJ2-1, with a tentative D call TRBD1 (6 bases). Germline values: CDR1 SGHTA, CDR2 FQGNSA. The CDR3 totals 13 residues. Deletions cut 4 bases from V and 5 bases from J, with 9 bases between.

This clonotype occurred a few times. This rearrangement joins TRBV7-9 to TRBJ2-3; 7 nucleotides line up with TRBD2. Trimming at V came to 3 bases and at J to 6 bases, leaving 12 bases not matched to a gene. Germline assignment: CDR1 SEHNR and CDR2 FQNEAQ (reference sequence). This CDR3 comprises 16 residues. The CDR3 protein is CASSFVSLPSGDTQYF. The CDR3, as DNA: TGTGCCAGCAGCTTTGTGAGCCTACCTAGCGGCGATACGCAGTATTTT.

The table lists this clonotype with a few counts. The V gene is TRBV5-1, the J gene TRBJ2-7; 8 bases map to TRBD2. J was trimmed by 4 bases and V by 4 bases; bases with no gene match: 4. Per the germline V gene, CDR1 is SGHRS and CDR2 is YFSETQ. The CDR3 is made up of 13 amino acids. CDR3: CASSAGTSYEQYF. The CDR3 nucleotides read TGCGCCAGCAGCGCCGGGACTAGTTACGAGCAGTACTTC.

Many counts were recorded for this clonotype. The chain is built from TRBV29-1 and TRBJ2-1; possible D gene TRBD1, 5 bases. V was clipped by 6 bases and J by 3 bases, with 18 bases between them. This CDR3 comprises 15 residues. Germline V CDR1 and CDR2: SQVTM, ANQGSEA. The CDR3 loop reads CSVDDQGVFYNEQFF. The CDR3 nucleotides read TGCAGCGTGGATGACCAGGGTGTATTCTACAATGAGCAGTTCTTC.

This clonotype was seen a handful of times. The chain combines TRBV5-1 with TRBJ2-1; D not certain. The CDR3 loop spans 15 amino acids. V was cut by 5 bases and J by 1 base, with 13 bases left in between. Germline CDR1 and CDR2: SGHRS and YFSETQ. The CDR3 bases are TGCGCCAGCAGATCAGACTTGCAGTCCTACAATGAGCAGTTCTTC. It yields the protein CASRSDLQSYNEQFF.